Listed here are 9 T cell receptor beta chains from one sample, sequenced in a study of blood T cell repertoires in COVID-19. Profiling relied on immunoSEQ multiplex PCR, and the TCRdb table lists in-frame clones only, not all of them. Among about 190,000 clones listed, roughly 87% were seen once. The sequenced material came from peripheral blood. The receptors here all came from a middle-aged woman with acute or convalescent COVID-19.

The gene calls are TRBV28 and TRBJ1-6; D perhaps matches TRBD1 (5 bases). The CDR3 totals 12 residues. In germline, CDR1 is MDHEN, CDR2 SYDVKM. V dropped 2 bases and J dropped 14 bases, with 10 bases sitting between them. As DNA, the CDR3 is TGTGCCAGCAGTTTAACACAGGCAGCCCTCCACTTT. Translation gives CASSLTQAALHF.

In this sample, this clone turned up a few times. The chain is built from TRBV4-2 and TRBJ2-1, with TRBD2 matching 7 bases. Germline CDR1 and CDR2: LGHNA and YNFKEQ. J lost 9 bases, V lost 1 base, and 6 bases had no gene match. This CDR3 has 14 amino acids. In DNA, the CDR3 is TGTGCCAGCAGCCAAGGAGAGCGGGGTGGTGAGCAGTTCTTC. Encoded protein: CASSQGERGGEQFF.

The CDR3 nucleotides are TGTGCCATCAGTGAAGGGACAGGGGTGACAGATACGCAGTATTTT. Its translation is CAISEGTGVTDTQYF. The V gene is TRBV10-3, the J gene TRBJ2-3; 10 nucleotides match TRBD1. The trim removed 3 bases at V and 3 bases at J, leaving 3 bases unmatched. This CDR3 region has 15 residues. From germline, CDR1 is ENHRY and CDR2 SYGVKD.

V is TRBV28 and J is TRBJ2-6; D is uncertain. V lost 4 bases to trimming and J lost 0 bases, with 10 bases between them. Germline loops: CDR1 MDHEN, CDR2 SYDVKM. The CDR3 is 16 residues long. CDR3 loop: CASSSEAYSGANVLTF. The CDR3 DNA is TGTGCCAGCAGTTCTGAGGCCTACTCTGGGGCCAACGTCCTGACTTTC.

The chain recombines TRBV24-1 with TRBJ1-2, with TRBD1 matching over 7 bases. Germline-derived CDR1 and CDR2 are KGHDR and SFDVKD. The CDR3 length is 15 residues. Trimming took 3 bases from V and 4 from J; bases not matched to a gene: 7. CDR3 bases: TGTGCCACCAGTGATGCCCGGGACAGCATCTATGGCTACACCTTC. The encoded protein is CATSDARDSIYGYTF.

The chain couples TRBV12-3 or TRBV12-4 to TRBJ2-7; 7 nucleotides agree with TRBD1. The CDR3 is 12 amino acids. V was pared by 1 base and J by 9 bases, with 3 bases of the junction left unmatched. This chain's CDR3 is CASSLEDRRQYF. The CDR3 bases are TGTGCCAGCAGTTTAGAGGACAGGCGGCAGTACTTC.

This clone was recorded once. The V and J genes are TRBV9 and TRBJ2-7; possible D gene TRBD1, 6 bases. V was clipped by 0 bases and J by 6 bases, with 13 bases between them. Germline CDR1 is SGDLS and CDR2 is YYNGEE. CDR3 size: 14 residues. The CDR3: CASSVDLGRGEQYF. The CDR3 nucleotides read TGTGCCAGCAGCGTAGATTTGGGCAGGGGCGAGCAGTACTTC. Using reference TRBV9 and TRBJ2-7 for the parts outside the CDR3, the full variable domain is DSGVTQTPKHLITATGQRVTLRCSPRSGDLSVYWYQQSLDQGLQFLIQYYNGEERAKGNILERFSAQQFPDLHSELNLSSLELGDSALYFCASSVDLGRGEQYFGPGTRLTVT.

The CDR3 region has the DNA TGTGCCAGCAGCCCCCGGGCCCAGCGGGGGCCTTGGGAGCAGTTCTTC. Protein: CASSPRAQRGPWEQFF. The gene calls are TRBV7-3 and TRBJ2-1; 8 nucleotides match TRBD2. V lost 5 bases, J lost 10 bases, and 16 bases stayed unmatched. The germline V gene encodes CDR1 SGHTA and CDR2 FQGTGA. The CDR3 is 16 residues long.

This clone was counted between two and nine times. The chain carries TRBV2 and TRBJ2-1, with TRBD2 matching over 10 bases. The CDR3 length is 15 residues. Germline V lookup: CDR1 SNHLY, CDR2 FYNNEI. Trimming at V came to 4 bases and at J to 2 bases, leaving 2 bases not matched to a gene. CDR3 DNA: TGTGCCAGCAGTGGGAGCGGGAGGGCCTACAATGAGCAGTTCTTC. It translates to CASSGSGRAYNEQFF.